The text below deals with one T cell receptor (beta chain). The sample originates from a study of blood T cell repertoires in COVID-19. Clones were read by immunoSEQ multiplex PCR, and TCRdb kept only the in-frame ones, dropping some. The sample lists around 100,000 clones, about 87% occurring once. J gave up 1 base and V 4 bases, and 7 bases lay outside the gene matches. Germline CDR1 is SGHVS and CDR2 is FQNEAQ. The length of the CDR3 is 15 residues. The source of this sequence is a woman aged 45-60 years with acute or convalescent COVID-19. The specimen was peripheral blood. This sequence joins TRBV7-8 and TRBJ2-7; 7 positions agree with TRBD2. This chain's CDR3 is CASSYPGRGSYEQYF. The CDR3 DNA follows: TGTGCCAGCAGCTATCCGGGGAGGGGTTCCTACGAGCAGTACTTC.